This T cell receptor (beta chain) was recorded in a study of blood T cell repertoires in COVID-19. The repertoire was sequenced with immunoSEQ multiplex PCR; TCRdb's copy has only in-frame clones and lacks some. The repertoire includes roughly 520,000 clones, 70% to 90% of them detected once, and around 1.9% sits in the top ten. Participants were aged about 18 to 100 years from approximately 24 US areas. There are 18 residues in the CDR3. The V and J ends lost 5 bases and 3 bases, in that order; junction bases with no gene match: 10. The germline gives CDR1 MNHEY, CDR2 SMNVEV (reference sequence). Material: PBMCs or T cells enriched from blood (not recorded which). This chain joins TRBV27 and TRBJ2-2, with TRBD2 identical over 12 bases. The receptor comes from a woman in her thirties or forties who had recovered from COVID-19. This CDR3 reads CASSTPGLAGMHTGELFF. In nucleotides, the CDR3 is TGTGCCAGCAGTACTCCGGGACTAGCGGGCATGCACACCGGGGAGCTGTTTTTT.